This T cell receptor beta chain was documented in a study of cytomegalovirus exposure and HLA in healthy donors. Study background: Drawn from HLA-typed donors, tens of millions of unique TCRs were held in an early data release. Whole-study findings and limits: The authors enumerated some 170 TCR beta chains as linked to cytomegalovirus. Sequencing depth roughly uniform across donors was assumed in presence/absence analyses. Most likely, a cluster of highly shared sequence variants arose as a sequencing artifact.

This clone was detected only a few times. The antigen is undetermined. Trimming cost V 4 bases and J 3 bases; bases outside gene matches: 6. The V gene's germline CDR1 is SGHRS and CDR2 YFSETQ. The CDR3 is 14 amino acids. Use of 60 Vbeta and 13 Jbeta primers characterized the PCR. Assay used: immunoSEQ multiplex PCR; TCRdb lists only in-frame clones, some missing. This table holds roughly 170,000 clones, roughly three quarters found once. The sequence derives from a woman aged 50 to 60 in good health and CMV-seropositive. The chain uses TRBV5-1 and TRBJ1-1, with TRBD1 matching over 7 bases. The specimen was PBMCs. DNA for the CDR3: TGCGCCAGCAGCCCGCCCCAGGGGGACACTGAAGCTTTCTTT. Amino acid sequence: CASSPPQGDTEAFF. Full variable domain (outside the CDR3, taken from reference TRBV5-1 and TRBJ1-1): KAGVTQTPRYLIKTRGQQVTLSCSPISGHRSVSWYQQTPGQGLQFLFEYFSETQRNKGNFPGRFSGRQFSNSRSEMNVSTLELGDSALYLCASSPPQGDTEAFFGQGTRLTVV.